This T cell receptor beta chain was recorded in a study of cytomegalovirus exposure and HLA in healthy donors. Points from the study as a whole: Reports credit the classifier with highly specific, highly sensitive diagnosis of cytomegalovirus status.

This clone was observed a few times. Its antigen is as yet unknown. CDR3 length equals 15 residues. The V gene end was trimmed by 0 bases and the J gene end by 5 bases; junction bases not matched to a gene: 5. Germline assignment: CDR1 SGHRS and CDR2 YFSETQ. Both 60 Vbeta primers and 13 Jbeta primers went into the PCR. Produced via immunoSEQ multiplex PCR; TCRdb's table is partial and in-frame only. The sample yields more than 90,000 clones, about four fifths seen once. The receptor was isolated from a woman aged 40 to 50 in good health and CMV-seronegative. J is TRBJ2-5 and V is TRBV5-1, with TRBD2 matching 9 bases. Source material: PBMCs. CDR3 amino acids: CASSLGIAGEETQYF. The CDR3 DNA is TGCGCCAGCAGCTTGGGAATAGCGGGGGAGGAGACCCAGTACTTC.